The 30 T cell receptor beta chains listed next were all sequenced from one sample in a study of beta chain features in type 1 diabetes. The study reverse transcribed the entire isolated RNA, so it sequenced expressed TCRB transcripts. Sequencing used immunoSEQ multiplex PCR; TCRdb keeps in-frame clones, though not all of them. Here the sample spans just over 450,000 clones, around 28% being singletons. Input material: naive CD4+ T cells from blood. These receptors were taken from a man between 18 and 35 years old in good health.

The chain's CDR3 is CATSSREGSDTQYF. CDR3 coding DNA: TGTGCCACCAGCAGCCGGGAGGGGTCAGATACGCAGTATTTT. The J gene is TRBJ2-3, the V gene TRBV15; 8 nucleotides agree with TRBD2. The CDR3 loop spans 14 amino acids. The V and J ends lost 3 bases and 4 bases, in that order; junction bases with no gene match: 3. From germline, CDR1 is LNHNV and CDR2 YYDKDF (reference sequence). Supplemented by reference TRBV15 and TRBJ2-3, the full variable domain reads DAMVIQNPRYQVTQFGKPVTLSCSQTLNHNVMYWYQQKSSQAPKLLFHYYDKDFNNEADTPDNFQSRRPNTSFCFLDIRSPGLGDTAMYLCATSSREGSDTQYFGPGTRLTVL.

This chain joins TRBV5-1 and TRBJ2-7; 10 bases map to TRBD2. V dropped 0 bases and J dropped 2; count of bases not matched to a gene: 2. Germline values: CDR1 SGHRS, CDR2 YFSETQ. The CDR3 is 15 amino acids. CDR3 bases: TGCGCCAGCAGCTTGGAACTAGCGGGACCCTACGAGCAGTACTTC. Protein sequence: CASSLELAGPYEQYF.

V usage is TRBV11-2 and J usage is TRBJ1-2, with TRBD1 identical over 8 bases. The CDR3 consists of 14 residues. The J segment lost 3 bases and the V segment lost 8 bases, leaving 8 bases of the junction unmatched. Germline lookup yields CDR1 SGHAT and CDR2 FQNNGV. This CDR3 reads CASGRMDRDYGYTF. In nucleotides, the CDR3 is TGTGCCAGCGGCCGGATGGACAGGGACTATGGCTACACCTTC. The whole variable domain, filled in from reference TRBV11-2 and TRBJ1-2, reads EAGVAQSPRYKIIEKRQSVAFWCNPISGHATLYWYQQILGQGPKLLIQFQNNGVVDDSQLPKDRFSAERLKGVDSTLKIQPAKLEDSAVYLCASGRMDRDYGYTFGSGTRLTVV.

The chain uses TRBV7-8 and TRBJ2-6; D uncertain. Germline V gene lookup returns CDR1 SGHVS and CDR2 FQNEAQ. CDR3 length: 18 residues. V lost 0 bases and J 0 bases, leaving 12 bases between the germline ends. CDR3 bases: TGTGCCAGCAGCTTAGCGAATAGGATAACCTCTGGGGCCAACGTCCTGACTTTC. Protein: CASSLANRITSGANVLTF. Together with reference TRBV7-8 and TRBJ2-6, the CDR3 gives the full variable domain: GAGVSQSPRYKVAKRGQDVALRCDPISGHVSLFWYQQALGQGPEFLTYFQNEAQLDKSGLPSDRFFAERPEGSVSTLKIQRTQQEDSAVYLCASSLANRITSGANVLTFGAGSRLTVL.

J is TRBJ2-2 and V is TRBV30; the D call may be TRBD1 or TRBD2 (5 bases each). V gave up 7 bases and J gave up 1 base, with 16 bases separating them. The germline V gene encodes CDR1 GTSNPN and CDR2 SVGIG (reference sequence). The CDR3 is 15 amino acids. This CDR3 reads CASNAGTKNTGELFF. The CDR3, as DNA: TGTGCCTCAAACGCCGGGACCAAGAACACCGGGGAGCTGTTTTTT. The full variable domain, with the rest looked up from reference TRBV30 and TRBJ2-2, is SQTIHQWPATLVQPVGSPLSLECTVEGTSNPNLYWYRQAAGRGLQLLFYSVGIGQISSEVPQNLSASRPQDRQFILSSKKLLLSDSGFYLCASNAGTKNTGELFFGEGSRLTVL.

This clone showed up just a few times. The genes are TRBV29-1 and TRBJ2-2; possibly TRBD2 for D (5 bases). V was trimmed by 5 bases and J by 3 bases, leaving 16 bases between them. CDR3 length: 15 amino acids. The germline gives CDR1 SQVTM, CDR2 ANQGSEA. In DNA form, the CDR3 reads TGCAGCGTTTCCGGGAAATCTGGGGACACCGGGGAGCTGTTTTTT. Translated: CSVSGKSGDTGELFF.

The chain recombines TRBV28 with TRBJ2-7; D is perhaps TRBD1 (5 bases). Between the trimmed V and J ends, which lost 5 bases and 3 bases, there was a span of 14 bases. Germline V lookup: CDR1 MDHEN, CDR2 SYDVKM. This CDR3 contains 14 residues. The CDR3 region has the DNA TGTGCCAGCAGTCTCCCCAGGGAAATCTACGAGCAGTACTTC. Translated: CASSLPREIYEQYF.

The rearrangement joins TRBV5-1 to TRBJ1-2; D unclear. Looked up from germline, CDR1 is SGHRS and CDR2 is YFSETQ. V was trimmed by 0 bases and J by 4 bases, leaving 10 bases between them. This CDR3 spans 14 amino acids. The chain's CDR3 is CASSLAGAGYGYTF. The DNA for the CDR3 is TGCGCCAGCAGCTTGGCGGGCGCTGGCTATGGCTACACCTTC.

The chain has TRBV5-1 and TRBJ1-1; unclear D gene. Germline CDR1 reads SGHRS; CDR2 reads YFSETQ. The V end lost 0 bases, the J end lost 1 base, and 4 bases lay between the germline ends. The CDR3 runs 13 residues. This CDR3 reads CASSLARNTEAFF. In DNA form, the CDR3 reads TGCGCCAGCAGCTTGGCCAGGAACACTGAAGCTTTCTTT. Combining the CDR3 with reference TRBV5-1 and TRBJ1-1 gives the whole variable domain KAGVTQTPRYLIKTRGQQVTLSCSPISGHRSVSWYQQTPGQGLQFLFEYFSETQRNKGNFPGRFSGRQFSNSRSEMNVSTLELGDSALYLCASSLARNTEAFFGQGTRLTVV.

The gene calls are TRBV25-1 and TRBJ2-1; TRBD1 is a possible D gene (6 bases). The germline V and J ends were trimmed by 1 base and 5 bases, with 15 bases remaining between them. CDR1 and CDR2 (germline): MGHDK, SYGVNS. The CDR3 contains 16 residues. CDR3 in amino acids: CASSESLQGKNNEQFF. The CDR3 DNA is TGTGCCAGCAGTGAATCTCTACAGGGAAAAAACAATGAGCAGTTCTTC.

This chain links TRBV9 with TRBJ2-3; 10 bases map to TRBD1. CDR1 SGDLS and CDR2 YYNGEE come from the germline V gene. The trim removed 4 bases at V and 9 bases at J, leaving 8 bases unmatched. CDR3 length: 14 residues. DNA of the CDR3: TGTGCCAGCAGCATAGGACAGGGGGAAGGAACGCAGTATTTT. Encoded protein: CASSIGQGEGTQYF.

V gene TRBV7-2 combines with J gene TRBJ1-1, with D unresolved. Germline V gene sequence: CDR1 SGHTA, CDR2 FQGNSA. Trimming left V 1 base short and J 4 bases short, with 10 bases between. There are 14 residues in the CDR3. CDR3 coding DNA: TGTGCCAGCAGCTTAGACAGACTACCCACTGAAGCTTTCTTT. Protein sequence: CASSLDRLPTEAFF.

The chain carries TRBV5-1 and TRBJ2-3; D is undetermined. Germline lookup yields CDR1 SGHRS and CDR2 YFSETQ. The CDR3 covers 12 residues. Trimming removed 1 base from V and 6 bases from J, with 6 bases in between. CDR3 region: CASSLFGDTQYF. The CDR3 coding sequence is TGCGCCAGCAGCTTGTTCGGTGATACGCAGTATTTT.

CDR3 nucleotide sequence: TGCAGCGTTGAAAAGAACCACAATGAGCAGTTCTTC. This encodes CSVEKNHNEQFF. The V call is TRBV29-1, the J call TRBJ2-1, with D hard to call. The CDR3 is made up of 12 amino acids. V lost 2 bases, J lost 5 bases, and 7 bases lay in between. CDR1 and CDR2 from the germline V gene are SQVTM and ANQGSEA.

This clone was picked up a small number of times. This rearrangement joins TRBV30 to TRBJ2-3; D gene ambiguous. V lost 3 bases, J lost 7 bases, and 11 bases lay in between. This CDR3 is built from 12 residues. CDR1 and CDR2 from the germline V gene are GTSNPN and SVGIG (reference sequence). DNA of the CDR3: TGTGCCTGGAGCCCTTCCCCGAATACGCAGTATTTT. Its translation is CAWSPSPNTQYF. Using reference TRBV30 and TRBJ2-3 for the parts outside the CDR3, the full variable domain is SQTIHQWPATLVQPVGSPLSLECTVEGTSNPNLYWYRQAAGRGLQLLFYSVGIGQISSEVPQNLSASRPQDRQFILSSKKLLLSDSGFYLCAWSPSPNTQYFGPGTRLTVL.

This clone has just a few counts. Distinct nucleotide sequences in the sample also encode this CDR3. The rearrangement joins TRBV30 to TRBJ2-7; perhaps TRBD2 as D (6 bases). Deletions cut 1 base from V and 3 bases from J, with 7 bases between. Germline V CDR1 and CDR2: GTSNPN, SVGIG (reference sequence). CDR3 length equals 12 residues. The chain's CDR3 is CAWSAGDYEQYF. The CDR3 DNA follows: TGTGCCTGGAGTGCGGGAGACTACGAGCAGTACTTC.

This clone turned up a few times. The genes are TRBV14 and TRBJ1-2; D is unclear. CDR3 length: 13 residues. The germline gives CDR1 SGHDN, CDR2 FVKESK. Trimming stripped 1 base from V and 3 bases from J, with 6 bases between. The CDR3 DNA is TGTGCCAGCAGCCAAGCCCTGGACTATGGCTACACCTTC. Its translation: CASSQALDYGYTF.

V is TRBV6-5 and J is TRBJ1-1, with 7 bases identical to TRBD1. The CDR3 length is 13 residues. The V segment lost 5 bases and the J segment 1 base; nucleotides outside the gene matches: 1. Germline CDR1 is MNHEY and CDR2 is SVGAGI. The CDR3 nucleotides read TGTGCCAGCAGTCGACAGGGGAACACTGAAGCTTTCTTT. It specifies CASSRQGNTEAFF.

This clone appeared a few times. The V and J genes are TRBV5-1 and TRBJ2-7, with D unresolved. This CDR3 contains 14 residues. With 0 bases removed from V and 0 bases from J, the gap between germline ends came to 7 bases. Germline lookup yields CDR1 SGHRS and CDR2 YFSETQ. CDR3: CASSLGRSSYEQYF. The CDR3 DNA follows: TGCGCCAGCAGCTTGGGACGGAGCTCCTACGAGCAGTACTTC.

The gene calls are TRBV4-3 and TRBJ2-3; weak D call: TRBD2 (5 bases). Germline V gives CDR1 LGHNA, CDR2 YSLEER. The CDR3 is made up of 16 amino acids. V lost 1 base and J lost 4, with 15 bases in between. The CDR3 region is CASSQVMAGGPDTQYF. DNA for the CDR3: TGCGCCAGCAGCCAAGTAATGGCGGGTGGCCCAGATACGCAGTATTTT.

This clone was detected only a few times. The CDR3 DNA follows: TGTGCCAGCAGTTTAGCGGGAGGGCCGGGTGAGCAGTACTTC. Encoded protein: CASSLAGGPGEQYF. V and J are TRBV27 and TRBJ2-7; 9 bases match TRBD2. The V gene end was trimmed by 2 bases and the J gene end by 7 bases; junction bases not matched to a gene: 6. Germline CDR1 reads MNHEY; CDR2 reads SMNVEV (reference sequence). CDR3 length: 14 amino acids.

This chain uses TRBV15 with TRBJ2-5; the match to TRBD2 covers 13 bases. Germline lookup yields CDR1 LNHNV and CDR2 YYDKDF (reference sequence). The V and J ends lost 1 base and 5 bases, in that order; junction bases with no gene match: 7. There are 17 residues in the CDR3. The CDR3 DNA is TGTGCCACCAGCAGAGGGACTAGCGGGAGTAGGTGGGAGACCCAGTACTTC. Residues: CATSRGTSGSRWETQYF.

With respect to this clone: The sample holds other DNA sequences that translate to the same CDR3. The chain joins TRBV30 to TRBJ1-5; tentatively, D is TRBD1 (5 bases). This CDR3 contains 14 residues. Germline values: CDR1 GTSNPN, CDR2 SVGIG (reference sequence). V lost 1 base and J lost 2, with 9 bases in between. The CDR3 sequence is CAWSARGGNQPQHF. DNA of the CDR3: TGTGCCTGGAGTGCTCGGGGGGGCAATCAGCCCCAGCATTTT.

This clone was detected only a few times. This chain links TRBV28 with TRBJ2-5, with 7 bases lining up with TRBD1. The CDR3 has 15 residues. Germline V CDR1 and CDR2: MDHEN, SYDVKM. V lost 6 bases to trimming and J lost 3 bases; unmatched junction nucleotides: 10. CDR3 sequence reads: CASSSYRQGKETQYF. As DNA, the CDR3 is TGTGCCAGCAGCTCTTATAGACAGGGTAAAGAGACCCAGTACTTC.

The chain combines TRBV29-1 with TRBJ2-3; D tentatively reads TRBD1 or TRBD2 (5 bases each). The CDR3 spans 18 residues. V was pared by 4 bases and J by 3 bases, with 26 bases between. Looked up from germline, CDR1 is SQVTM and CDR2 is ANQGSEA. The CDR3 DNA follows: TGCAGCGTTGGGAGTCCAGGGTACACCGGGATATCGACAGATACGCAGTATTTT. It codes for CSVGSPGYTGISTDTQYF.

This chain joins TRBV4-3 and TRBJ2-7; D gene ambiguous. The germline V gene encodes CDR1 LGHNA and CDR2 YSLEER. The CDR3 sequence is 15 residues long. Deletions cut 8 bases from V and 3 bases from J, with 20 bases between. The CDR3 DNA reads TGCGCCAGCTCCGGGTTTTTAGGGCGCGTCTACGAGCAGTACTTC. Amino acids: CASSGFLGRVYEQYF.

This clone was seen a few times. The CDR3 protein is CASDTSGIHNEQFF. In DNA, the CDR3 is TGTGCCAGCGACACTAGCGGGATACACAATGAGCAGTTCTTC. V and J are TRBV2 and TRBJ2-1, with 10 bases that match TRBD2. V shed 8 bases, J shed 5 bases, and the junction held 6 bases outside the gene matches. The CDR3 spans 14 residues. Germline loops: CDR1 SNHLY, CDR2 FYNNEI.

The chain couples TRBV5-4 to TRBJ2-3; no clear D gene. Trimming removed 2 bases from V and 2 bases from J, with 9 bases in between. Germline V gene sequence: CDR1 SGHNT, CDR2 YYREEE (reference sequence). The CDR3 has 14 amino acids. The CDR3 here is CASSFGSDTDTQYF. In nucleotides, the CDR3 is TGTGCCAGCAGCTTCGGATCAGACACAGATACGCAGTATTTT.

Only a few counts were recorded for this clone. The chain employs TRBV30 and TRBJ2-5, with D possibly being TRBD1 (5 bases). The V and J ends lost 2 bases and 4 bases respectively, with 11 bases between them. This CDR3 is built from 13 residues. Per the germline V gene, CDR1 is GTSNPN and CDR2 is SVGIG (reference sequence). The CDR3 spells CAWSKGRVETQYF. In DNA, the CDR3 is TGTGCCTGGAGTAAGGGCAGGGTAGAGACCCAGTACTTC.

This rearrangement joins TRBV30 to TRBJ2-6; D remains unclear. Germline V lookup: CDR1 GTSNPN, CDR2 SVGIG (reference sequence). This CDR3 is 14 amino acids long. Trimming shortened V by 4 bases and J by 0 bases, and 7 bases separated the two germline ends. The CDR3 region is CAWNRISGANVLTF. The DNA for the CDR3 is TGTGCCTGGAATAGAATCTCTGGGGCCAACGTCCTGACTTTC.